One and the same sample provided the 32 T cell receptor beta chains below, sequenced in a study of CD8 T cells in Susac syndrome. After extraction with the RNeasy kit, about 0.45 to 1 ug of the RNA was reverse transcribed using random hexamers. TCRdb ran MiXCR on the immunoSEQ multiplex PCR reads and lists one entry per CDR3 protein. The repertoire holds 84,000 or so distinct CDR3 sequences, with 95% to 96% as singletons. Sequencing was performed on CD8+ T cells from PBMCs. Receptors were obtained from a human donor with Susac syndrome.

This clonotype appeared a single time. This sequence joins TRBV6-5 and TRBJ2-5; 7 nucleotides agree with TRBD2. The CDR3 spans 16 residues. The trim removed 0 bases at V and 4 bases at J, leaving 8 bases unmatched. The germline CDR1 and CDR2 sequences are MNHEY and SVGAGI. CDR3 loop: CASSYSGGRAGETQYF. CDR3 DNA sequence: TGTGCCAGCAGTTACTCGGGAGGGAGGGCGGGAGAGACCCAGTACTTC.

This clonotype was counted once. The chain joins TRBV6-5 to TRBJ2-2; D is perhaps TRBD1 (6 bases). V was pared by 7 bases and J by 6 bases, with 15 bases between. Looked up from germline, CDR1 is MNHEY and CDR2 is SVGAGI. The CDR3 length is 14 residues. The CDR3 loop reads CASNLQGSSGELFF. CDR3 nucleotide sequence: TGTGCCAGCAACCTACAGGGCTCGTCCGGGGAGCTGTTTTTT.

The rearrangement joins TRBV24-1 to TRBJ2-3; D possibly corresponds to TRBD1 (5 bases). Trimming took off 5 bases at V and 2 bases at J, with 22 bases between the two ends. The CDR3 is made up of 18 amino acids. Per germline, CDR1 KGHDR and CDR2 SFDVKD. CDR3: CATSGPPRSTDVTDTQYF. CDR3 DNA: TGTGCCACCAGTGGTCCCCCGCGGTCGACAGACGTCACAGATACGCAGTATTTT.

In this sample, this clonotype is medium-sized. This chain links TRBV7-2 with TRBJ1-6, with 8 bases lining up with TRBD1. The CDR3 contains 17 residues. V was pared by 4 bases and J by 10 bases, with 15 bases of the junction left unmatched. Looked up from germline, CDR1 is SGHTA and CDR2 is FQGNSA. The CDR3 DNA sequence: TGTGCCAGCAGCTCCCACGATTTCCAGGGGGCTAAGTCACCCCTCCACTTT. Encoded protein: CASSSHDFQGAKSPLHF.

The J gene is TRBJ2-3, the V gene TRBV28; 13 bases match TRBD2. Trimming removed 4 bases from V and 1 base from J; junction bases left unmatched: 11. Germline V CDR1 and CDR2: MDHEN, SYDVKM. This CDR3 has 19 amino acids. The CDR3 region is CASSSLTSGRASGTDTQYF. CDR3 in DNA: TGTGCCAGCAGTTCCCTCACTAGCGGGAGGGCCAGTGGCACAGATACGCAGTATTTT.

The rearrangement joins TRBV29-1 to TRBJ1-2, with no clear D. The CDR3 is 14 residues long. Germline assignment: CDR1 SQVTM and CDR2 ANQGSEA. V gave up 6 bases and J gave up 3 bases, with 17 bases separating them. Written as DNA, the CDR3 is TGCAGCGTCCACCAAAGGGTCTCTCACTATGGCTACACCTTC. Protein sequence: CSVHQRVSHYGYTF.

CDR3 coding DNA: TGCGCCAGCAGCCCTGACAGATACAATGAGCAGTTCTTC. Translated, it gives CASSPDRYNEQFF. V usage is TRBV5-1 and J usage is TRBJ2-1, with a weak D call TRBD1 (5 bases). From germline, CDR1 is SGHRS and CDR2 YFSETQ. CDR3 length equals 13 residues. Trimming took 4 bases from V and 4 from J, leaving 9 bases between them.

DNA for the CDR3: TGTGCCAGCAGCCGGACCGGGACAGGGGGCGATGGCTACACCTTC. Amino acid sequence: CASSRTGTGGDGYTF. The gene calls are TRBV14 and TRBJ1-2, with 12 bases lining up with TRBD1. The CDR3 sequence is 15 residues long. Germline CDR1 SGHDN, CDR2 FVKESK. Germline trimming cut 4 bases from V and 6 bases from J; bases unmatched to any gene: 6.

This chain connects TRBV25-1 to TRBJ1-1, with D unresolved. This CDR3 has 14 residues. Trimming cost V 2 bases and J 1 base, with 8 bases left between them. Per the germline V gene, CDR1 is MGHDK and CDR2 is SYGVNS. For the CDR3, the DNA is TGTGCCAGCAGTGAAGTCGCGGGGAACACTGAAGCTTTCTTT. Translation gives CASSEVAGNTEAFF.

The genes are TRBV20-1 and TRBJ1-5; a weak D match, TRBD1 (5 bases). CDR3 length: 14 amino acids. Germline-derived CDR1 and CDR2 are DFQATT and SNEGSKA (reference sequence). V was shortened by 6 bases and J by 7 bases, with 19 bases between the two germline ends. In DNA, the CDR3 is TGCAGTGCGGCACCCGGGACCCCGTTGCAGCCCCAGCATTTT. Its protein product is CSAAPGTPLQPQHF.

The chain recombines TRBV18 with TRBJ2-5, with 7 bases identical to TRBD2. Germline CDR1 and CDR2: KGHSH and LQKENI. Losses at the gene ends were 5 bases for V and 1 base for J; bases not matched to a gene: 7. The CDR3 is 15 amino acids. This chain's CDR3 is CASSLAPGGQETQYF. CDR3 nucleotides: TGTGCCAGCTCATTAGCACCGGGGGGCCAAGAGACCCAGTACTTC.

The rearrangement joins TRBV13 to TRBJ2-4, with D perhaps matching TRBD2 (6 bases). V was cut by 5 bases and J by 7 bases, with 18 bases left in between. From germline, CDR1 is PRHDT and CDR2 FYEKMQ (reference sequence). The CDR3 extends over 15 amino acids. As DNA, the CDR3 is TGTGCCAGCAGCCGTGGTCGTGGGGGGAGGAACATTCAGTACTTC. This gives the protein CASSRGRGGRNIQYF. Using reference TRBV13 and TRBJ2-4 for the parts outside the CDR3, the full variable domain is AAGVIQSPRHLIKEKRETATLKCYPIPRHDTVYWYQQGPGQDPQFLISFYEKMQSDKGSIPDRFSAQQFSDYHSELNMSSLELGDSALYFCASSRGRGGRNIQYFGAGTRLSVL.

The V and J genes are TRBV3-1 and TRBJ2-1; D not certain. The V gene lost 0 bases and the J gene lost 9 bases, with 9 bases spanning the gap. The CDR3 has 13 residues. CDR1 is LGHDT and CDR2 is YNNKEL in the germline V gene (reference sequence). The chain's CDR3 is CASSQDLGREQFF. CDR3 in DNA: TGTGCCAGCAGCCAAGATCTCGGCCGTGAGCAGTTCTTC.

CDR3 in amino acids: CASSADRGDPGETQYF. The CDR3, as DNA: TGTGCCAGCAGCGCGGACAGGGGGGATCCGGGAGAGACCCAGTACTTC. The chain uses TRBV9 and TRBJ2-5; 10 bases line up with TRBD1. Germline CDR1 SGDLS, CDR2 YYNGEE. Unmatched junction bases numbered 9, after V lost 3 bases and J lost 4 bases. The CDR3 runs to 16 residues.

The genes are TRBV6-6 and TRBJ2-1; D gene uncertain. V lost 6 bases, J lost 8 bases, and 14 bases lay in between. Germline V gives CDR1 MNHNY, CDR2 SVGAGI (reference sequence). The CDR3 contains 13 residues. CDR3 loop: CASRTSGYDEQFF. The DNA of the CDR3 is TGTGCCAGCAGAACCTCGGGTTACGATGAGCAGTTCTTC.

The J gene is TRBJ1-2, the V gene TRBV20-1; the match to TRBD1 covers 8 bases. The CDR3 contains 13 residues. Germline CDR1 reads DFQATT; CDR2 reads SNEGSKA (reference sequence). As DNA, the CDR3 is TGCAGAGGGTCAGGGGGCGCGGGCTATGGCTACACCTTC. It specifies CRGSGGAGYGYTF.

The chain recombines TRBV15 with TRBJ2-3, with D maybe TRBD1 (6 bases). The CDR3 spans 15 residues. Germline V gene sequence: CDR1 LNHNV, CDR2 YYDKDF (reference sequence). V lost 0 bases and J 4 bases, leaving 11 bases between the germline ends. CDR3 bases: TGTGCCACCAGCAGAGATCTGAACAGGGCAGATACGCAGTATTTT. Protein: CATSRDLNRADTQYF.

The J gene is TRBJ1-5, the V gene TRBV30, with TRBD1 matching 10 bases. There are 15 residues in the CDR3. The V gene end was trimmed by 2 bases and the J gene end by 5 bases; junction bases not matched to a gene: 6. Germline V gives CDR1 GTSNPN, CDR2 SVGIG (reference sequence). CDR3 sequence: CAWSPPGTGDQPQHF. CDR3 coding DNA: TGTGCCTGGAGTCCTCCCGGGACAGGGGATCAGCCCCAGCATTTT.

This sequence joins TRBV9 and TRBJ2-1, with D tentatively TRBD1 (6 bases). This CDR3 is built from 12 residues. V dropped 4 bases and J dropped 8 bases, with 10 bases sitting between them. The germline V gene encodes CDR1 SGDLS and CDR2 YYNGEE. DNA for the CDR3: TGTGCCAGCAGCATGACAGGTCATGAGCAGTTCTTC. Its translation is CASSMTGHEQFF.

This chain joins TRBV20-1 and TRBJ2-6; perhaps D is TRBD1 or TRBD2 (5 bases each). V lost 2 bases, J lost 0 bases, and 20 bases lay in between. The CDR3 has 19 amino acids. CDR1 DFQATT and CDR2 SNEGSKA come from the germline V gene (reference sequence). The CDR3 sequence: CSARPPEGPLLSGANVLTF. The CDR3 DNA is TGCAGTGCTAGACCCCCAGAGGGACCCTTACTCTCTGGGGCCAACGTCCTGACTTTC.

The chain links TRBV5-6 to TRBJ2-1; 7 bases are shared with TRBD1. V shed 4 bases and J 2 bases; nucleotides not matched to a gene: 12. The CDR3 has 17 residues. From germline, CDR1 is SGHDT and CDR2 YYEEEE. The CDR3 sequence: CASSLGYRGRTYNEQFF. The CDR3 DNA sequence: TGTGCCAGCAGCCTCGGGTACAGGGGAAGGACCTACAATGAGCAGTTCTTC.

This chain connects TRBV24-1 to TRBJ2-2, with D unresolved. The CDR3 consists of 15 residues. Per germline, CDR1 KGHDR and CDR2 SFDVKD. The ends were cut back, 9 bases at V and 2 bases at J, with 15 bases in the middle. The CDR3 DNA sequence: TGTGCCACCTCATTAACCCGCGACAACACCGGGGAGCTGTTTTTT. Amino acid sequence: CATSLTRDNTGELFF.

V gene TRBV14 combines with J gene TRBJ1-1; D uncertain. In germline, CDR1 is SGHDN, CDR2 FVKESK. The CDR3 consists of 13 residues. The V and J ends lost 4 bases and 7 bases respectively, with 13 bases between them. The CDR3 coding sequence is TGTGCCAGCAGCCTCACGGGAGGTGTTGAAGCTTTCTTT. It is translated as CASSLTGGVEAFF.

This sequence joins TRBV6-2 or TRBV6-3 and TRBJ2-3; 9 nucleotides align to TRBD2. This CDR3 has 17 residues. CDR1 is MNHEY and CDR2 is SVGEGT in the germline V gene. J was trimmed by 6 bases and V by 5 bases; bases with no gene match: 15. The CDR3 loop is CASSLYRLAADADTQYF. In DNA, the CDR3 is TGTGCCAGCAGTCTCTATCGACTAGCGGCCGACGCTGATACGCAGTATTTT.

This clonotype has only one observation. The chain carries TRBV29-1 and TRBJ2-1; a weak D match, TRBD1 (5 bases). The CDR3 is 15 amino acids. The germline gives CDR1 SQVTM, CDR2 ANQGSEA. V was pared by 1 base and J by 0 bases, with 10 bases between. For the CDR3, the DNA is TGCAGCGTTGAAGGGCAGGGTCTCTCCTACAATGAGCAGTTCTTC. It yields the protein CSVEGQGLSYNEQFF.

The chain joins TRBV7-8 to TRBJ2-1; 7 bases fit TRBD2. CDR1 is SGHVS and CDR2 is FQNEAQ in the germline V gene. This CDR3 comprises 15 residues. V shed 4 bases, J shed 7 bases, and the junction held 10 bases outside the gene matches. CDR3 sequence (DNA): TGTGCCAGCAGCTCCTTAGCGGGCCAAGGGAATGAGCAGTTCTTC. Its translation is CASSSLAGQGNEQFF.

V and J are TRBV20-1 and TRBJ1-5; tentative D call: TRBD1 (6 bases). Trimming cost V 1 base and J 3 bases, with 13 bases left between them. CDR3 length equals 15 residues. CDR1 and CDR2 from the germline V gene are DFQATT and SNEGSKA (reference sequence). CDR3 region: CSARAARGSNQPQHF. The CDR3 DNA sequence: TGCAGTGCTAGAGCCGCCAGGGGATCCAATCAGCCCCAGCATTTT.

The chain recombines TRBV29-1 with TRBJ2-1, with D perhaps TRBD2 (6 bases). CDR3 length: 13 amino acids. V was shortened by 5 bases and J by 0 bases, with 8 bases between the two germline ends. Germline V gene sequence: CDR1 SQVTM, CDR2 ANQGSEA. CDR3 loop: CSVMGGSYNEQFF. CDR3 coding DNA: TGCAGCGTTATGGGGGGCTCCTACAATGAGCAGTTCTTC.

The rearrangement uses TRBV7-2 and TRBJ2-5, with a weak D call TRBD1 (5 bases). Germline V CDR1 and CDR2: SGHTA, FQGNSA. With 3 bases removed from V and 3 bases from J, the gap between germline ends came to 11 bases. CDR3 length: 14 residues. The CDR3 DNA reads as TGTGCCAGCAGCTTTTTGGACACAGAAGAGACCCAGTACTTC. Amino acid sequence: CASSFLDTEETQYF.

This chain links TRBV29-1 with TRBJ1-2, with D unclear. The V gene's germline CDR1 is SQVTM and CDR2 ANQGSEA. This CDR3 region has 17 residues. V lost 0 bases and J lost 1, with 18 bases in between. Here the CDR3 reads CSVEDRREGSFNYGYTF. The CDR3 DNA follows: TGCAGCGTTGAAGATCGAAGGGAGGGCTCATTTAACTATGGCTACACCTTC.

This chain joins TRBV29-1 and TRBJ1-1; TRBD1 is a possible D gene (6 bases). The CDR3 extends over 15 amino acids. Deletions cut 4 bases from V and 5 bases from J, with 20 bases between. Germline lookup yields CDR1 SQVTM and CDR2 ANQGSEA. This CDR3 is CSVVPWTVVGTEAFF. The CDR3 bases are TGCAGCGTTGTGCCCTGGACAGTAGTAGGAACTGAAGCTTTCTTT.

CDR3 in DNA: TGTGCCAGCAGCTTACACGAGGGGGCAGTACTCAATCAGCCCCAGCATTTT. This translates into CASSLHEGAVLNQPQHF. The chain uses TRBV7-2 and TRBJ1-5; 7 bases agree with TRBD1. The germline CDR1 and CDR2 sequences are SGHTA and FQGNSA. V shed 2 bases and J 3 bases; nucleotides not matched to a gene: 10. This CDR3 has 17 amino acids.